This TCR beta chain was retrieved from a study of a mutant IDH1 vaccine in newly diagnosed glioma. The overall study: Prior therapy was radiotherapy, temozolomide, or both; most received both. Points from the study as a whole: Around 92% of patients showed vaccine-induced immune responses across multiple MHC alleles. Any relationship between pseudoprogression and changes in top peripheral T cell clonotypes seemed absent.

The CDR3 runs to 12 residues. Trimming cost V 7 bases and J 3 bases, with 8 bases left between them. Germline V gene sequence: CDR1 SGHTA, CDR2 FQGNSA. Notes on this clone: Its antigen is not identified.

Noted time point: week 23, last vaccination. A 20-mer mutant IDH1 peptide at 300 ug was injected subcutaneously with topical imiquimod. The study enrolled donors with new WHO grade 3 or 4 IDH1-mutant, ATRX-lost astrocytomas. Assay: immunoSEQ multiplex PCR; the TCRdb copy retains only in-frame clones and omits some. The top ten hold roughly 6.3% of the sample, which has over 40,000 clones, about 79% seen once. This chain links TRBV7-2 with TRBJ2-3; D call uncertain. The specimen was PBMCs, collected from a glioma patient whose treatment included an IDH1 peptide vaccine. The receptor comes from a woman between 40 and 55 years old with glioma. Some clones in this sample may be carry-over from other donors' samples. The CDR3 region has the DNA TGTGCCAGCACCTGGGGAACAGATACGCAGTATTTT. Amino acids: CASTWGTDTQYF.